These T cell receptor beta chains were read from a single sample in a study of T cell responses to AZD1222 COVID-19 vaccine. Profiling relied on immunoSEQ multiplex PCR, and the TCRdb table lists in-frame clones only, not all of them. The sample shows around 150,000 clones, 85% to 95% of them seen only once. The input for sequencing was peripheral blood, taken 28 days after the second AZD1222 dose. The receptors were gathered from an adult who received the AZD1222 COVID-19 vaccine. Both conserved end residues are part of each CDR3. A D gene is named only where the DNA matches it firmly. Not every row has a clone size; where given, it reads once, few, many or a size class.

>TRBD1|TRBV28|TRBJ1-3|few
TGTGCCAGCAGTCAAGGGACAGCCTCTGGAAACACCATATATTTT
CASSQGTASGNTIYF
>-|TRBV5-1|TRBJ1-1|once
TGCGCCAGCAGCCCCGGGCAGGGCCCGAAAGGGACTGAAGCTTTCTTT
CASSPGQGPKGTEAFF
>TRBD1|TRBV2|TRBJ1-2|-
TGTGCCAGCAGGGCCGGGACAGGCTATGGCTACACCTTC
CASRAGTGYGYTF
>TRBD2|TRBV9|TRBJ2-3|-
TGTGCCAGCAGCGACCTAGCGGGAGTGGACGCAGATACGCAGTATTTT
CASSDLAGVDADTQYF
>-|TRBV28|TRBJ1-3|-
TGTGCCAGCAGTACAGGAACTAGCAGTGGAAACACCATATATTTT
CASSTGTSSGNTIYF
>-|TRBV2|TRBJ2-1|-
TGTGCCAGCAGTCCTAGCTACTTTGAGCAGTTCTTC
CASSPSYFEQFF
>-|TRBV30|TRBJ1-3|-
TGTGCCTGGAGTGTAGGGGCCACCTCTGGAAACACCATATATTTT
CAWSVGATSGNTIYF
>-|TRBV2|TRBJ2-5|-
TGTGCCAGCAGTGAATCCCCGTCTAGGGGAGAGACCCAGTACTTC
CASSESPSRGETQYF
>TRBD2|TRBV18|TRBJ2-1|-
TGTGCCAGCTCCCCTGGGACTATTCCAGGCAATGAGCAGTTCTTC
CASSPGTIPGNEQFF
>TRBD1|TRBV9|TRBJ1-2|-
TGTGCCAGCAGCACAAACCCGACAGGGCGCTACACCTTC
CASSTNPTGRYTF
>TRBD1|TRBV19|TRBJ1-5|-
TGTGCCAGTAGCGGGACAGGGGGCAATCAGCCCCAGCATTTT
CASSGTGGNQPQHF
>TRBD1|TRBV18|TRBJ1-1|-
TGTGCCAGCTCGAGCGTGGGACAGCAAAACACTGAAGCTTTCTTT
CASSSVGQQNTEAFF
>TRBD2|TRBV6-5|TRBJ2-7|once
TGTGCCAGCAGAGCGGGACTAGCGGCTTACGAGCAGTACTTC
CASRAGLAAYEQYF
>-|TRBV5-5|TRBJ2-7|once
TGTGCCAGCAGCTTGCCAGTTAGCTCCTACGAGCAGTACTTC
CASSLPVSSYEQYF
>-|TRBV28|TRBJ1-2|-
TGTGCCACCCTAGAGGGGAACAAGCACTATGGCTACACCTTC
CATLEGNKHYGYTF
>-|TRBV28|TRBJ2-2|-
TGTGCCAGCAGTTTACCAGAAAGGAACACCGGGGAGCTGTTTTTT
CASSLPERNTGELFF
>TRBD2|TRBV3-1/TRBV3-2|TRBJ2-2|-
TGTGCCAGCAGCCAACTAGCGGCGAACACCGGGGAGCTGTTTTTT
CASSQLAANTGELFF
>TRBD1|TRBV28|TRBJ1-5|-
TGTGCCAGCACCCGGGACAGGGTCAATCAGCCCCAGCATTTT
CASTRDRVNQPQHF
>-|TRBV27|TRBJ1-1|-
TGTGCCAGCAGTTTCGGGTACATGAACACTGAAGCTTTCTTT
CASSFGYMNTEAFF
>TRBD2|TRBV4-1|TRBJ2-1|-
TGCGCCAGCAGCAAACTAGCGGGCTACAATGAGCAGTTCTTC
CASSKLAGYNEQFF
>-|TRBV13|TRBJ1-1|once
TGTGCCAGCAGCTTCCGGACAGAAGCTTTCTTT
CASSFRTEAFF
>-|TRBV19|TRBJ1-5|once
TGTGCCAGTAGTATATGGGGGGAACAGCCCCAGCATTTT
CASSIWGEQPQHF
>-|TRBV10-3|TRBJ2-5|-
TGTGCCATCAGGCAGGGTGTGACCGAGACCCAGTACTTC
CAIRQGVTETQYF
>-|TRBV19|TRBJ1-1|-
TGTGCCAGTAGTATCTACTGGGGGGACACTGAAGCTTTCTTT
CASSIYWGDTEAFF
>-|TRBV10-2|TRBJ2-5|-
TGCGCCAGCAGTTCCGTGGTCCAGTACTTC
CASSSVVQYF
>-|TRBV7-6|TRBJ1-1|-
TGTGCCAGCAGCTTAAGTCGACTTCCGAACACTGAAGCTTTCTTT
CASSLSRLPNTEAFF
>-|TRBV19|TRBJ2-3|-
TGTGCCAGTAGTTACGGGACCAGCACTAGCACAGATACGCAGTATTTT
CASSYGTSTSTDTQYF
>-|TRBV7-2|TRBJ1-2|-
TGTGCCAGCAGCTTAGGGTGGGGGAGGGTTTACGGCTACACCTTC
CASSLGWGRVYGYTF
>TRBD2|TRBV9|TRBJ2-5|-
TGTGCCAGCAGCCCTTCCTCTAGCGGGGGGGAGACCCAGTACTTC
CASSPSSSGGETQYF
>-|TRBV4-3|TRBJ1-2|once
TGCGCCAGCAGCCAAGATGGGTCGAACCTCTATGGCTACACCTTC
CASSQDGSNLYGYTF
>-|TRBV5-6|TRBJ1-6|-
TGTGCCAGCAGCTTGAAAGGGTACGCGAGCTCCTATAATTCACCCCTCCACTTT
CASSLKGYASSYNSPLHF
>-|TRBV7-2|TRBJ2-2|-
TGTGCCAGCAGCCCCGTTAGCGTGAACACCGGGGAGCTGTTTTTT
CASSPVSVNTGELFF
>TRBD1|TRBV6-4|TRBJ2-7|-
TGTGCCAGACCCATTGGGACAGGGATTGGAGGCTACGAGCAGTACTTC
CARPIGTGIGGYEQYF
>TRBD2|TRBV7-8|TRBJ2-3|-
TGTGCCAGCAACGTAGCGGGAGGGCAGGATACGCAGTATTTT
CASNVAGGQDTQYF
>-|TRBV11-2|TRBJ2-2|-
TGTGCCAGCAGTTTTAGGACGGGGAACACCGGGGAGCTGTTTTTT
CASSFRTGNTGELFF
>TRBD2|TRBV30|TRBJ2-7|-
TGTGCCTGGAGGGGAGGAGCGGGATTGAGAACTTACGAGCAGTACTTC
CAWRGGAGLRTYEQYF
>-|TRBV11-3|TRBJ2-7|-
TGTGCCAGCAGCTTAGTTTGGGGCTACGAGCAGTACTTC
CASSLVWGYEQYF
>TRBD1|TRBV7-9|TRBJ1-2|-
TGTGCCAGCAGACCAGCGGGACAGGGCTATGGCTACACCTTC
CASRPAGQGYGYTF
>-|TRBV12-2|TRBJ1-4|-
TGTGCAAGTCGCTTGGGGGGCAATAATGAAAAACTGTTTTTT
CASRLGGNNEKLFF
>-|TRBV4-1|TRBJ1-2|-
TGCGCCAGCAGCCAAGGACCTACAGGGAGTGATGGCTACACCTTC
CASSQGPTGSDGYTF
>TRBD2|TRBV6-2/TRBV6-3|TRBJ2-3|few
TGTGCCAGCAGTTCACTAGCGGGAGGGCCGACGCCTCCAGATACGCAGTATTTT
CASSSLAGGPTPPDTQYF
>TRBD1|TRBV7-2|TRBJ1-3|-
TGTGCCAGCAGCTGGGGGACAGGGGCGGGAGGAAACACCATATATTTT
CASSWGTGAGGNTIYF
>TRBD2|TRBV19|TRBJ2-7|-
TGTGCCAGTAGTATGGGCCTCAGCGGGGGCTCCGAGCAGTACTTC
CASSMGLSGGSEQYF
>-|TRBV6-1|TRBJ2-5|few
TGTGCCAGCAGTGAAGCCCAAATGTTGTTCGAGACCCAGTACTTC
CASSEAQMLFETQYF
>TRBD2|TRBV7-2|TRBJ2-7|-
TGTGCCAGCAGTGTTAGCGGGAGTTACGAGCAGTACTTC
CASSVSGSYEQYF
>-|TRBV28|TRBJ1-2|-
TGTGCCAGCACCATTCCCGAGGGAAGGGGCCCGTATGGCTACACCTTC
CASTIPEGRGPYGYTF
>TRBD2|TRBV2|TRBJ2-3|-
TGTGCCAGCAGAAAAAAAGCGGGAATAACAGATACGCAGTATTTT
CASRKKAGITDTQYF
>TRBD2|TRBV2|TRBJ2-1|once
TGTGCCAGCAGTCTGCTAGCGGGGGTATACAATGAGCAGTTCTTC
CASSLLAGVYNEQFF
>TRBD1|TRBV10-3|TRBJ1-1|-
TGTGCCATCAGTGAGTCGACAGGGATGAACACTGAAGCTTTCTTT
CAISESTGMNTEAFF
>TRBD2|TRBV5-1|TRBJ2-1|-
TGCGCCAGCAGCCCAGGTTATGCGGGAGGCTTCAATGAGCAGTTCTTC
CASSPGYAGGFNEQFF
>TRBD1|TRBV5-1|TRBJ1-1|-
TGCGCCAGCAGCTTGGCCGTGACAGGGGTGGGGGGCACTGAAGCTTTCTTT
CASSLAVTGVGGTEAFF
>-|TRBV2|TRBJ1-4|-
TGTGCCAGCAGGGTAATAGGGACAACTAATGAAAAACTGTTTTTT
CASRVIGTTNEKLFF
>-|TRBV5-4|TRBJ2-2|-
TGTGCCAGCAGCTTGCTCGACCTAGACACCGGGGAGCTGTTTTTT
CASSLLDLDTGELFF
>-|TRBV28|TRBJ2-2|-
TGTGCCAGCAACGAGTCTTCAGGGCGCGGCGGGGAGCTGTTTTTT
CASNESSGRGGELFF
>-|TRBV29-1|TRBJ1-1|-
TGCAGCGTTGTAGGGACGAGCACTGAAGCTTTCTTT
CSVVGTSTEAFF
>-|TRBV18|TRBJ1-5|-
TGTGCCAGCTCACCCCGACTCGGGACAAATAGCAATCAGCCCCAGCATTTT
CASSPRLGTNSNQPQHF
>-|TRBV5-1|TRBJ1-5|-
TGCGCCAGCAGCTTGGAGGGGGATGGGCAGCCCCAGCATTTT
CASSLEGDGQPQHF